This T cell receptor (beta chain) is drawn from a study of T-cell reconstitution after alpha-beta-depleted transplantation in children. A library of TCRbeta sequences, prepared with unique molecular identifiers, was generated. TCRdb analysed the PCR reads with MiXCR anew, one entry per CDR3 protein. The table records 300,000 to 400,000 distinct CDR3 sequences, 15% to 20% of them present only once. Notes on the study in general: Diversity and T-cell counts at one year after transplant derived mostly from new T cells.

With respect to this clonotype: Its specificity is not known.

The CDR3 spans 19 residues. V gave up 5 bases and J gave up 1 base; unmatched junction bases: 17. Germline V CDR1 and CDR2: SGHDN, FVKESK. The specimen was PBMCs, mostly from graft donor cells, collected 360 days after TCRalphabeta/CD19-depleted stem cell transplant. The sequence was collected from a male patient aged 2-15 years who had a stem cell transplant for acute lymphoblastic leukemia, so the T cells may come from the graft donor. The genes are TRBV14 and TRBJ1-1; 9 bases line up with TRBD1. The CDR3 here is CASSGLEGQGGLKNTEAFF. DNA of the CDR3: TGTGCCAGCAGCGGCCTCGAGGGACAGGGAGGCCTTAAGAACACTGAAGCTTTCTTT. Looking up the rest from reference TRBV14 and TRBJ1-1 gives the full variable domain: EAGVTQFPSHSVIEKGQTVTLRCDPISGHDNLYWYRRVMGKEIKFLLHFVKESKQDESGMPNNRFLAERTGGTYSTLKVQPAELEDSGVYFCASSGLEGQGGLKNTEAFFGQGTRLTVV.